The clone carrying this TCR beta chain came up a few times. Time point specified: newly diagnosed GD, antithyroid drugs for less than 3 months. The TCR library used RNA extracted from PBMCs. Looked up from germline, CDR1 is SQVTM and CDR2 is ANQGSEA. V lost 2 bases to trimming and J lost 2 bases, with 10 bases between them. The CDR3 spans 13 residues. Building of the TCR beta libraries involved iRepertoire HTBI primers and Arm-PCR of CDR3 regions. TCRdb passed the multiplex PCR reads through MiXCR, listing each CDR3 protein once. The sample carries 370,000 or so distinct CDR3 sequences, roughly 16% recorded once. This sample is part of a study of regulatory T cells in long-lasting Graves disease. This sample also belongs to another study, concerning T cells in Graves' hyperthyroidism and ophthalmopathy.

This chain connects TRBV29-1 to TRBJ2-7, with a tentative D call TRBD2 (6 bases). This receptor was taken from a woman between 18 and 30 years old with Graves disease. The material was peripheral blood mononuclear cells (PBMCs), obtained at new diagnosis, from a patient treated with antithyroid drugs. The CDR3 is CSVEIGTPYEQYF. CDR3 coding DNA: TGCAGCGTTGAAATCGGGACTCCCTACGAGCAGTACTTC.